This T cell receptor (beta chain) was obtained from a study of T cells in localized non-small cell lung cancer. Study findings and constraints: Since sequencing was restricted to only one region of the tumor, intratumor heterogeneity remains a possibility. Maximal T cell clonality occurred in uninvolved adjacent lung, with tumor ranking below it. Higher adjacent-lung clonality was associated with shorter survival.

Profiling relied on immunoSEQ multiplex PCR, and the TCRdb table lists in-frame clones only, not all of them. The data contain some 30,000 clones, around 90% of them seen just once; the ten biggest clones take up over 15%. Points on this clone: Its antigen is still unknown.

V was clipped by 5 bases and J by 2 bases, with 13 bases between them. The CDR3 is made up of 15 amino acids. Germline V gene sequence: CDR1 MGHRA, CDR2 YSYEKL. This clonotype was obtained from a man between 40 and 75 years old with stage III lung adenocarcinoma. Material: peripheral blood mononuclear cells, obtained before any cancer treatment. V gene TRBV4-1 combines with J gene TRBJ2-1; D is unclear. The CDR3 spells CASSFRLPPYNEQFF. The CDR3 DNA reads as TGCGCCAGCAGCTTTAGGTTGCCACCCTACAATGAGCAGTTCTTC.